This T cell receptor beta chain was observed in a study of blood T cell repertoires in COVID-19. Study-wide background: PBMCs, B-cell-depleted T cells, or T cells were the source of the cDNA or gDNA that made up the material.

Generated by immunoSEQ multiplex PCR, the TCRdb table keeps only in-frame clones and is missing some. The sample yields approximately 30,000 clones, 65% to 90% seen once. The CDR3 is made up of 16 amino acids. Germline trimming cut 8 bases from V and 7 bases from J; bases unmatched to any gene: 13. The V gene's germline CDR1 is LGHNA and CDR2 YNFKEQ. Sequenced sample: peripheral blood. This TCR came from a human donor in a cohort sampled during active COVID-19. The chain employs TRBV4-2 and TRBJ2-2; 10 bases are shared with TRBD2. In nucleotides, the CDR3 is TGTGCCAGCGGGCTGGTTAGCGGGGGGAATATCGGGGAGCTGTTTTTT. This gives the protein CASGLVSGGNIGELFF.